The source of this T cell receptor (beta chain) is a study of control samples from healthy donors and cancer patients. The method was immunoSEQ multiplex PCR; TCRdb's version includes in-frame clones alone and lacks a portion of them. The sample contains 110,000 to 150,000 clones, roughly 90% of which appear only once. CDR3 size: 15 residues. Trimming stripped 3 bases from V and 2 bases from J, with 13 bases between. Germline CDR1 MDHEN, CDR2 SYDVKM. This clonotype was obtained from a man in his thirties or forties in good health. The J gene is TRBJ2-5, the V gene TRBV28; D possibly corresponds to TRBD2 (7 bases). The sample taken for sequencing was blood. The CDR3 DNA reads TGTGCCAGCAGTTTTGGGGGGGCAGGGCAAGAGACCCAGTACTTC. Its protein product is CASSFGGAGQETQYF.